Detailed here is one T cell receptor (beta chain). TCRdb's table, derived via immunoSEQ multiplex PCR, lists solely in-frame clones and lacks some. The sample lists 65,000 to 80,000 clones, 90% occurring once. Time point noted: pretreatment peripheral blood. These data originate in a study of PD-L1 blockade in urothelial cancer. Germline CDR1 and CDR2: MNHEY and SMNVEV (reference sequence). The CDR3 consists of 14 residues. The J segment lost 7 bases and the V segment lost 3 bases, leaving 3 bases of the junction unmatched. The source material was PBMCs, sampled around atezolizumab (anti-PD-L1) treatment. This chain connects TRBV27 to TRBJ1-3, with 10 bases fitting TRBD1. The sequence derives from a man between 70 and 80 years old with urothelial cancer. CDR3 residues: CASSLTGGRNTIYF. In nucleotides, the CDR3 is TGTGCCAGCAGTTTGACAGGGGGCAGGAACACCATATATTTT.